This T cell receptor (beta chain) was observed in a study of early T cells in non-severe SARS-CoV-2 infection. TCRdb reprocessed the 5' RACE reads with MiXCR, giving one entry per CDR3 protein. Here the sample spans 20,000 or so distinct CDR3 sequences, roughly 5.6% being singletons. The CDR3 sequence is 16 residues long. This clonotype was found many times. The J gene is TRBJ1-2, the V gene TRBV21-1; the table's D call TRBD1 went unverified against the DNA. TRBV21-1 is recorded as a pseudogene. The sequences come from whole blood, collected at baseline. This TCR derives from an adult who was a healthcare worker with PCR-confirmed SARS-CoV-2 infection or an uninfected control (not recorded which). The CDR3 DNA reads as TGTGCCAGCAGCAAGAAGGGGCAGGGAAGAGACTATGGCTACACCTTC. Amino acid sequence: CASSKKGQGRDYGYTF.